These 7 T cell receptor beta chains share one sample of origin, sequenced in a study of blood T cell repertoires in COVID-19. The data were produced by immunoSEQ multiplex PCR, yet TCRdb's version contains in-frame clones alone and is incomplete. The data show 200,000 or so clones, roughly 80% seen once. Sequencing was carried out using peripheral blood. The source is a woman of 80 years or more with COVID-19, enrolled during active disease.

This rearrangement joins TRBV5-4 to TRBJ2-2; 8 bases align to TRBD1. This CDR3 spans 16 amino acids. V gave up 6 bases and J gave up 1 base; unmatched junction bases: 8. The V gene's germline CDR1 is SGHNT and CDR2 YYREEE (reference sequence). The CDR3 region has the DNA TGTGCCAGCACCACGCAGGGGGCAAAGAACACCGGGGAGCTGTTTTTT. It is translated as CASTTQGAKNTGELFF.

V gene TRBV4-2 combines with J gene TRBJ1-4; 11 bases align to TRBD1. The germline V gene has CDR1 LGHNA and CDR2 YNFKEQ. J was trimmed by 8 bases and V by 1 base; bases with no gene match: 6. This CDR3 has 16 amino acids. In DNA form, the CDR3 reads TGTGCCAGCAGCCAAGCCCCGGGACAGGGGGGGGAAAAACTGTTTTTT. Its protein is CASSQAPGQGGEKLFF.

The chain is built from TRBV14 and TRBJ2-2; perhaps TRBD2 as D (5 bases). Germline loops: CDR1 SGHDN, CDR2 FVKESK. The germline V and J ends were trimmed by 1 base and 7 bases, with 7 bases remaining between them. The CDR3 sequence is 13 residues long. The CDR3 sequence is CASSQVRGGELFF. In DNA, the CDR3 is TGTGCCAGCAGCCAAGTCCGGGGCGGGGAGCTGTTTTTT.

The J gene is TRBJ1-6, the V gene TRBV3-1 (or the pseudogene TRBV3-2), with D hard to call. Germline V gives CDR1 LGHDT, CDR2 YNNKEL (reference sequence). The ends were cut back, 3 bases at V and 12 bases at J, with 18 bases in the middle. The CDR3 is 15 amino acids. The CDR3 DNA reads TGTGCCAGCAGCCACAGATCTGACTCTAAGAGACCCCTCCACTTT. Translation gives CASSHRSDSKRPLHF.

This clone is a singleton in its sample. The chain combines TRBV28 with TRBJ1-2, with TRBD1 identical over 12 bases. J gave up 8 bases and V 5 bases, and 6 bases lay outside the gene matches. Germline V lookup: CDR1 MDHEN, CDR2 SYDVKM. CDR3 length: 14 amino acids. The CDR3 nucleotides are TGTGCCAGCAGTGGGACAGGGGGCATTGGAGGCTACACCTTC. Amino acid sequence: CASSGTGGIGGYTF.

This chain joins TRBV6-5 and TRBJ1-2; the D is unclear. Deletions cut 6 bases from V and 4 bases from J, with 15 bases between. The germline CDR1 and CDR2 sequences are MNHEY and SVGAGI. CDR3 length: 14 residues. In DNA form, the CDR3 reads TGTGCCAGCAGCAGATCTACGGGGTTCTATGGCTACACCTTC. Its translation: CASSRSTGFYGYTF.

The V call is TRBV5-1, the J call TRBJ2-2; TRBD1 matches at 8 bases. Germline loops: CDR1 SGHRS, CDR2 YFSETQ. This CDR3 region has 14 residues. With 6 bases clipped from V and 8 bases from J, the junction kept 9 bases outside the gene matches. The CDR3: CASTRDRLTGELFF. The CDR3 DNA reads TGCGCCAGCACAAGGGACAGGCTAACTGGGGAGCTGTTTTTT.